The 14 T cell receptor beta chains reported below all come from one sample, sequenced in a study of cytomegalovirus exposure and HLA in healthy donors. PCR primers comprised 60 Vbeta and 13 Jbeta primers. The repertoire was sequenced with immunoSEQ multiplex PCR; TCRdb's copy has only in-frame clones and lacks some. Of about 90,000 clones listed, about four fifths are singletons. Sequencing was performed on PBMCs. Receptors originate from a man aged 18 to 35 in good health and CMV-seronegative.

CDR3 nucleotides: TGTGCCAGCTCACCGGGGGCAGGCGAGCAGTACTTC. Protein sequence: CASSPGAGEQYF. The chain links TRBV18 to TRBJ2-7, with TRBD1 as a possible D gene (6 bases). V lost 3 bases to trimming and J lost 6 bases, with 9 bases between them. In germline, CDR1 is KGHSH, CDR2 LQKENI. This CDR3 is built from 12 residues.

This clone was counted between two and nine times. The chain links TRBV11-3 to TRBJ2-3; a possible D gene is TRBD2 (5 bases). The germline V gene encodes CDR1 SGHNT and CDR2 YENEEA. V lost 3 bases and J lost 0, with 13 bases in between. This CDR3 region has 16 residues. DNA for the CDR3: TGTGCCAGCAGCTTGGGTCTGGAGGCTAGCACAGATACGCAGTATTTT. It codes for CASSLGLEASTDTQYF.

The rearrangement joins TRBV5-5 to TRBJ1-2; possibly TRBD1 for D (6 bases). The CDR3 is made up of 15 amino acids. Trimming left V 2 bases short and J 8 bases short, with 19 bases between. Germline assignment: CDR1 SGHKS and CDR2 YYEKEE (reference sequence). CDR3 sequence: CASSLVSQGPLGYTF. The CDR3 DNA sequence: TGTGCCAGCAGCTTAGTTTCACAGGGACCGTTAGGCTACACCTTC. Full variable domain (remainder filled in from reference TRBV5-5 and TRBJ1-2): DAGVTQSPTHLIKTRGQQVTLRCSPISGHKSVSWYQQVLGQGPQFIFQYYEKEERGRGNFPDRFSARQFPNYSSELNVNALLLGDSALYLCASSLVSQGPLGYTFGSGTRLTVV.

The gene calls are TRBV7-9 and TRBJ1-1; 7 nucleotides match TRBD1. CDR3 length: 13 residues. Germline trimming cut 0 bases from V and 7 bases from J; bases unmatched to any gene: 2. In germline, CDR1 is SEHNR, CDR2 FQNEAQ (reference sequence). Here the CDR3 reads CASSLARDSEAFF. Written as DNA, the CDR3 is TGTGCCAGCAGCTTAGCTCGGGACAGTGAAGCTTTCTTT. Full variable domain (remainder filled in from reference TRBV7-9 and TRBJ1-1): DTGVSQNPRHKITKRGQNVTFRCDPISEHNRLYWYRQTLGQGPEFLTYFQNEAQLEKSRLLSDRFSAERPKGSFSTLEIQRTEQGDSAMYLCASSLARDSEAFFGQGTRLTVV.

This chain links TRBV5-6 with TRBJ2-7; D is unresolved. Germline CDR1 SGHDT, CDR2 YYEEEE. This CDR3 is built from 12 residues. Trimming pared 2 bases from V and 8 bases from J, leaving 11 bases between. This CDR3 is CASSLGDSKQYF. CDR3 nucleotide sequence: TGTGCCAGCAGCTTAGGAGACTCCAAGCAGTACTTC. Using reference TRBV5-6 and TRBJ2-7 for the parts outside the CDR3, the full variable domain is DAGVTQSPTHLIKTRGQQVTLRCSPKSGHDTVSWYQQALGQGPQFIFQYYEEEERQRGNFPDRFSGHQFPNYSSELNVNALLLGDSALYLCASSLGDSKQYFGPGTRLTVT.

The chain combines TRBV27 with TRBJ2-7, with TRBD2 matching 10 bases. The CDR3 is 20 residues long. Germline trimming cut 3 bases from V and 2 bases from J; bases unmatched to any gene: 19. The V gene's germline CDR1 is MNHEY and CDR2 SMNVEV (reference sequence). CDR3 sequence: CASSFVTRVPTAGGAYEQYF. For the CDR3, the DNA is TGTGCCAGCAGTTTTGTCACCAGGGTCCCCACAGCGGGAGGGGCCTACGAGCAGTACTTC.

The chain recombines TRBV29-1 with TRBJ2-3; 11 bases fit TRBD2. This CDR3 region has 18 residues. With 0 bases clipped from V and 1 base from J, the junction kept 9 bases outside the gene matches. Germline values: CDR1 SQVTM, CDR2 ANQGSEA. CDR3 region: CSVEDWASGRSGTDTQYF. The DNA for the CDR3 is TGCAGCGTTGAAGATTGGGCTAGCGGGAGGTCGGGCACAGATACGCAGTATTTT.

The chain employs TRBV7-8 and TRBJ1-2; 8 nucleotides match TRBD1. The CDR3 has 15 residues. The germline gives CDR1 SGHVS, CDR2 FQNEAQ. V was clipped by 0 bases and J by 5 bases; unmatched bases: 5. The CDR3 region is CASSLAGTGKYGYTF. CDR3 in DNA: TGTGCCAGCAGCTTAGCAGGGACAGGAAAATATGGCTACACCTTC.

The chain joins TRBV18 to TRBJ2-1; 9 bases map to TRBD2. V lost 2 bases and J lost 6; bases outside the gene matches: 5. From germline, CDR1 is KGHSH and CDR2 LQKENI. This CDR3 has 15 residues. This CDR3 is CASSPWREGGNEQFF. The CDR3 DNA sequence: TGTGCCAGCTCACCATGGCGGGAGGGCGGCAATGAGCAGTTCTTC.

The gene calls are TRBV7-2 and TRBJ1-5; 7 bases align to TRBD1. Trimming took 1 base from V and 4 from J; bases not matched to a gene: 7. The CDR3 is 16 amino acids. CDR1 and CDR2 (germline): SGHTA, FQGNSA. The CDR3 DNA reads TGTGCCAGCAGCTTAGTTAAGGGGGCAGGGAATCAGCCCCAGCATTTT. Amino acids: CASSLVKGAGNQPQHF. The full variable domain, completed using reference TRBV7-2 and TRBJ1-5, is GAGVSQSPSNKVTEKGKDVELRCDPISGHTALYWYRQSLGQGLEFLIYFQGNSAPDKSGLPSDRFSAERTGGSVSTLTIQRTQQEDSAVYLCASSLVKGAGNQPQHFGDGTRLSIL.

The CDR3 spells CASSFSSYNEQFF. The CDR3 bases are TGTGCCAGCAGCTTTAGTTCCTACAATGAGCAGTTCTTC. This chain connects TRBV7-9 to TRBJ2-1; D not resolved. The V and J ends lost 3 bases and 1 base respectively, with 4 bases between them. Per the germline V gene, CDR1 is SEHNR and CDR2 is FQNEAQ (reference sequence). This CDR3 contains 13 residues.

This chain uses TRBV2 with TRBJ2-7, with 12 bases identical to TRBD2. CDR1 and CDR2 from the germline V gene are SNHLY and FYNNEI. Trimming at V came to 8 bases and at J to 1 base, leaving 6 bases not matched to a gene. This CDR3 comprises 15 residues. CDR3 in DNA: TGTGCCAGCGAGGGGACTAGCGGGCTATCCTACGAGCAGTACTTC. This sequence encodes CASEGTSGLSYEQYF.

This chain joins TRBV10-1 and TRBJ2-5; 9 nucleotides align to TRBD2. This CDR3 region has 18 residues. The V segment lost 6 bases and the J segment 5 bases; nucleotides outside the gene matches: 19. Germline V gives CDR1 WNHNN, CDR2 SYGVQD (reference sequence). The CDR3 is CASSPRRVAGGRGETQYF. The CDR3 DNA reads as TGCGCCAGCAGCCCCCGCCGTGTCGCGGGAGGGCGTGGGGAGACCCAGTACTTC.

CDR3 in DNA: TGTGCCAGCAGTGAAGCGACGACTAGCGGGAGTTGGGCCTACGAGCAGTACTTC. Translation: CASSEATTSGSWAYEQYF. The chain employs TRBV2 and TRBJ2-7; TRBD2 matches 12 bases. The V gene end was trimmed by 0 bases and the J gene end by 2 bases; junction bases not matched to a gene: 8. This CDR3 is 18 amino acids long. Germline-derived CDR1 and CDR2 are SNHLY and FYNNEI.